This section outlines one T cell receptor (beta chain) sequence together with its context. Its specificity is not known. This record comes from a study of cytomegalovirus exposure and HLA in healthy donors. Deletions cut 2 bases from V and 12 bases from J, with 14 bases between. This CDR3 is 12 amino acids long. Germline assignment: CDR1 SGHDT and CDR2 YYEEEE. The PCR contained 60 Vbeta and 13 Jbeta primers. The table came from immunoSEQ multiplex PCR; TCRdb's copy has only in-frame clones and leaves some out. The sample lists approximately 110,000 clones, around 77% occurring once. Study-wide points: Using a false discovery rate of 0.05, a later analysis showed that approximately 17,000 TCR beta sequences were associated with HLA alleles.

Sample: PBMCs. This TCR was sampled from a woman aged 40 to 50 in good health and CMV-seropositive. The rearrangement joins TRBV5-6 to TRBJ1-1; perhaps TRBD1 as D (6 bases). The CDR3 DNA sequence: TGTGCCAGCAGCTTTCAGGGGTTCGGATCTTTCTTT. Translated: CASSFQGFGSFF.